Listed below are T cell receptor beta chains from one sample, sequenced in a study of blood T cell repertoires in COVID-19. Only in-frame clones appear in the TCRdb table, and some are missing; sequencing was by immunoSEQ multiplex PCR. Of roughly 250,000 clones in the sample, 70% to 90% were seen once. Sample: peripheral blood. The receptors originated from a middle-aged man with acute or convalescent COVID-19. CDR3s include the opening cysteine and the closing phenylalanine or tryptophan. D genes are given only for firm matches. The size entry is marked missing in some rows and otherwise reads once, few, many or a size class.

TRBV11-3	-	-	13	TRBJ1-3	CASSLSPGNTIYF	TGTGCCAGCAGCTTATCTCCTGGAAACACCATATATTTT
TRBV30	-	-	15	TRBJ1-2	CAWGTTGTAGYGYTF	TGTGCCTGGGGCACGACAGGCACCGCTGGGTATGGCTACACCTTC
TRBV2	-	once	14	TRBJ1-4	CASSEGQYNEKLFF	TGTGCCAGCAGTGAAGGGCAGTACAATGAAAAACTGTTTTTT
TRBV6-4	TRBD1	-	15	TRBJ2-1	CASRPTGGSYNEQFF	TGTGCCAGCAGACCTACAGGGGGCTCCTACAATGAGCAGTTCTTC
TRBV27	TRBD1	-	15	TRBJ1-2	CASSSGTGANYGYTF	TGTGCCAGCAGTTCAGGGACAGGAGCTAACTATGGCTACACCTTC
TRBV7-8	-	-	18	TRBJ1-6	CASTPTLVGESYNSPLHF	TGTGCCAGCACCCCCACGTTGGTTGGGGAGTCCTATAATTCACCCCTCCACTTT
TRBV6-6	-	-	14	TRBJ2-1	CASSLLAGMNEQFF	TGTGCCAGCAGTTTACTGGCAGGGATGAATGAGCAGTTCTTC
TRBV10-3	-	-	12	TRBJ2-1	CAISIMADEQFF	TGTGCCATCTCGATCATGGCGGATGAGCAGTTCTTC
TRBV7-8	-	-	13	TRBJ1-2	CASSRQVSYGYTF	TGTGCCAGCAGCCGACAGGTTAGCTATGGCTACACCTTC
TRBV9	-	-	17	TRBJ1-5	CASSVGGDTGYNQPQHF	TGTGCCAGCAGCGTAGGAGGTGATACAGGGTACAATCAGCCCCAGCATTTT
TRBV28	TRBD2	-	17	TRBJ2-5	CASIPAGAASYQETQYF	TGTGCCAGCATCCCAGCGGGGGCTGCCTCGTACCAAGAGACCCAGTACTTC
TRBV20-1	-	-	12	TRBJ1-2	CSASRGSDGYTF	TGCAGTGCTAGTAGGGGGTCCGATGGCTACACCTTC
TRBV30	TRBD1	-	17	TRBJ1-4	CAWSVGAGGYSNEKLFF	TGTGCCTGGAGTGTAGGGGCAGGGGGCTATAGTAATGAAAAACTGTTTTTT
TRBV4-1	TRBD1	-	17	TRBJ1-5	CASSQDFQGGNNQPQHF	TGCGCCAGCAGCCAAGACTTCCAGGGGGGCAACAATCAGCCCCAGCATTTT
TRBV20-1	-	-	11	TRBJ2-1	CSATNYNEQFF	TGCAGTGCTACAAACTACAATGAGCAGTTCTTC
TRBV5-4	-	few	16	TRBJ2-3	CASSSPGHSATDTQYF	TGTGCCAGCAGCTCTCCGGGACACAGCGCCACAGATACGCAGTATTTT
TRBV7-2	TRBD1	-	14	TRBJ1-1	CASSWPGGNTEAFF	TGTGCCAGCAGCTGGCCAGGGGGCAACACTGAAGCTTTCTTT
TRBV6-1	TRBD1	-	15	TRBJ1-5	CASSELGTGYQPQHF	TGTGCCAGCAGTGAATTGGGGACAGGGTATCAGCCCCAGCATTTT
TRBV5-4	-	-	14	TRBJ2-3	CASSFYSSIDTQYF	TGTGCCAGCAGCTTCTATTCTAGCATAGATACGCAGTATTTT
TRBV5-1	-	few	14	TRBJ1-2	CASSLAQEGYGYTF	TGCGCCAGCAGCTTGGCCCAGGAGGGCTATGGCTACACCTTC
TRBV27	-	-	16	TRBJ1-5	CASSFWQFYSNQPQHF	TGTGCCAGCAGTTTTTGGCAGTTTTATAGCAATCAGCCCCAGCATTTT
TRBV2	TRBD1	-	16	TRBJ2-7	CASNPRSGGGGLEQYF	TGTGCCAGCAACCCCCGGTCAGGGGGCGGTGGATTAGAGCAGTACTTC
TRBV4-3	-	-	15	TRBJ1-5	CASSQGNRPDQPQHF	TGCGCCAGCAGCCAAGGGAACAGACCTGATCAGCCCCAGCATTTT
TRBV18	-	once	15	TRBJ1-3	CASSPTSGLVNTIYF	TGTGCCAGCTCACCTACATCAGGTCTCGTCAACACCATATATTTT
TRBV2	-	-	13	TRBJ1-5	CASSYSSNQPQHF	TGTGCCAGCAGTTACAGTAGCAATCAGCCCCAGCATTTT
TRBV5-1	-	-	13	TRBJ1-1	CASSVDRNTEAFF	TGCGCCAGCAGCGTGGACAGGAACACTGAAGCTTTCTTT
TRBV2	-	-	11	TRBJ2-3	CASTTVDTQYF	TGTGCCAGCACGACAGTGGATACGCAGTATTTT
TRBV5-5	-	-	15	TRBJ1-1	CASSSTGKATTEAFF	TGTGCCAGCAGCTCGACCGGGAAGGCGACCACTGAAGCTTTCTTT
TRBV2	-	-	16	TRBJ2-2	CASSEWGESNTGELFF	TGTGCCAGCAGTGAATGGGGAGAATCGAACACCGGGGAGCTGTTTTTT